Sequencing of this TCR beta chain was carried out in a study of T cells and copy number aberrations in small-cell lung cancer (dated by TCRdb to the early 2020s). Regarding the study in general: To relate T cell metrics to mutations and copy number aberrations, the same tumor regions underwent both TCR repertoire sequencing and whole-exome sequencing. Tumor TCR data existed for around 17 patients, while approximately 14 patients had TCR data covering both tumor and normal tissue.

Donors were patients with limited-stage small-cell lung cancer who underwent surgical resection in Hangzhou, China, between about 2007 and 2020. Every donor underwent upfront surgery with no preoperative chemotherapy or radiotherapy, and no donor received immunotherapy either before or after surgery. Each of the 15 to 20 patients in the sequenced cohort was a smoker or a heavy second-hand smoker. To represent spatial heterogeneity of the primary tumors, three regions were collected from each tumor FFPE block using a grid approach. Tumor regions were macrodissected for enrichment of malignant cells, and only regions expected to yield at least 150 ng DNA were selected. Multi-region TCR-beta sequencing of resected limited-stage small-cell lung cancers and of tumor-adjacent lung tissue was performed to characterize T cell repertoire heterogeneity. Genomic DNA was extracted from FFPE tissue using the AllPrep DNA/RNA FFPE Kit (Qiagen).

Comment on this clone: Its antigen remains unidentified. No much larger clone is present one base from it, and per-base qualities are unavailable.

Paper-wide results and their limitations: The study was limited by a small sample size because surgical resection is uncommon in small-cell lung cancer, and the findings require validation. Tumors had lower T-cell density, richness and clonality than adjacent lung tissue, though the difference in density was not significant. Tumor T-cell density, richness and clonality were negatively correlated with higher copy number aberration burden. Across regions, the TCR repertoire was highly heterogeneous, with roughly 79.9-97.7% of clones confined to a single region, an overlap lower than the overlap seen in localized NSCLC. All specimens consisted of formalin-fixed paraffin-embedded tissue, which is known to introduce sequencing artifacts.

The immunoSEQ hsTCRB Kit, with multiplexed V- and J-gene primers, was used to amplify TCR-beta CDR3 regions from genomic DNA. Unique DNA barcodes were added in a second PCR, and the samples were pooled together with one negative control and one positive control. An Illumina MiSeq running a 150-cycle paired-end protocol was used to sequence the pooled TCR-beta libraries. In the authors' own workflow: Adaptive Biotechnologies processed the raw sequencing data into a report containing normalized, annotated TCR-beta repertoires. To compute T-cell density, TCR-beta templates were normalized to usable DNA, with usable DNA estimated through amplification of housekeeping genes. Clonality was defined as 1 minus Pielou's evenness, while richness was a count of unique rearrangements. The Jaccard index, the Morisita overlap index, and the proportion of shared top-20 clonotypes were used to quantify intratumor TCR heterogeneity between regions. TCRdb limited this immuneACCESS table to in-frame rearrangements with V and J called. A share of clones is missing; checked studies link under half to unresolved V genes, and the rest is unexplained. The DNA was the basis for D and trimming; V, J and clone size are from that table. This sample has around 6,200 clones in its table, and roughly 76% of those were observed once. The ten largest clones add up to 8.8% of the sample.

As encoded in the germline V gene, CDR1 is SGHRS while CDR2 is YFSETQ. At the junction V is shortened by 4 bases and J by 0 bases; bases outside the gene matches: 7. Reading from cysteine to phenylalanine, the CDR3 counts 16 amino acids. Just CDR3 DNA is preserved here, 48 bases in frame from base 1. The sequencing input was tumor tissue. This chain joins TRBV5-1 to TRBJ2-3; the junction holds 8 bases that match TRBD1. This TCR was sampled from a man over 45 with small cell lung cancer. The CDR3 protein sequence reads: CASSDGQGFSTDTQYF. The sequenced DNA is TGCGCCAGCAGCGACGGACAGGGCTTTAGCACAGATACGCAGTATTTT. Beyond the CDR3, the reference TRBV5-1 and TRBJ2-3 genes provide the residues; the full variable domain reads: KAGVTQTPRYLIKTRGQQVTLSCSPISGHRSVSWYQQTPGQGLQFLFEYFSETQRNKGNFPGRFSGRQFSNSRSEMNVSTLELGDSALYLCASSDGQGFSTDTQYFGPGTRLTVL.